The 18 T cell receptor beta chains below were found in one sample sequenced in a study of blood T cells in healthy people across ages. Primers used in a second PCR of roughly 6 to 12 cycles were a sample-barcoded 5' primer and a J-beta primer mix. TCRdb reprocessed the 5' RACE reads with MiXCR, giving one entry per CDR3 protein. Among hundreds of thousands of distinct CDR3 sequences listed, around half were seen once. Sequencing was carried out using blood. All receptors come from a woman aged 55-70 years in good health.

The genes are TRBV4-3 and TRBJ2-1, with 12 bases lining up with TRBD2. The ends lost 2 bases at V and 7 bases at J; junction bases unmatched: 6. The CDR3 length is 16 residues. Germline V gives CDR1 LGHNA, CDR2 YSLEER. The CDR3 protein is CASSQRTSGIYNEQFF. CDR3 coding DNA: TGCGCCAGCAGCCAAAGGACTAGCGGGATCTATAATGAGCAGTTCTTC.

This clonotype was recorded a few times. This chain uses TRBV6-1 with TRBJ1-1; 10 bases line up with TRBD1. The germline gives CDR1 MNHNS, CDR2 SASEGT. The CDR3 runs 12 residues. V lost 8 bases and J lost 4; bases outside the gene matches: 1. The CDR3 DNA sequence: TGTGCCAGCGGGACAGGGGTCACTGAAGCTTTCTTT. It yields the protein CASGTGVTEAFF.

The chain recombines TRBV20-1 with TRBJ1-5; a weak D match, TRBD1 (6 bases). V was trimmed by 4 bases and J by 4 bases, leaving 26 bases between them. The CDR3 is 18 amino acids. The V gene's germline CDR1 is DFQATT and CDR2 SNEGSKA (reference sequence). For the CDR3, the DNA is TGCAGTGCTACCTCCTCCGGGGCCTGGACAGTCAGAAATCAGCCCCAGCATTTT. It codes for CSATSSGAWTVRNQPQHF.

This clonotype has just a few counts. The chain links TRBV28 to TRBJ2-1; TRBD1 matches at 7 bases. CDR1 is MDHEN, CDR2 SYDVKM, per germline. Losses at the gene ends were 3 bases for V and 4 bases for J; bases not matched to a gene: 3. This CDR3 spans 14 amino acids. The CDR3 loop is CASSFGDRYNEQFF. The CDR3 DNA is TGTGCCAGCAGTTTTGGGGACAGATACAATGAGCAGTTCTTC.

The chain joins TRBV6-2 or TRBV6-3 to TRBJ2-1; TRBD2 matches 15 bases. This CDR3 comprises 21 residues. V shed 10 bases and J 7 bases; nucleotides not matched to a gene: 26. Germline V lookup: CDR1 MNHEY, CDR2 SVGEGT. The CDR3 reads CATTRPERGLAGGWHWNEQFF. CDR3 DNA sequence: TGTGCCACCACACGCCCCGAACGGGGACTAGCGGGAGGTTGGCATTGGAATGAGCAGTTCTTC.

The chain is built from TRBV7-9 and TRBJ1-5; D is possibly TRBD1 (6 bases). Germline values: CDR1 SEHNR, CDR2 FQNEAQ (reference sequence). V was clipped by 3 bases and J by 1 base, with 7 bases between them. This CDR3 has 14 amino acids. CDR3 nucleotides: TGTGCCAGCAGCTTGGGGGCCAGCAATCAGCCCCAGCATTTT. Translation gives CASSLGASNQPQHF.

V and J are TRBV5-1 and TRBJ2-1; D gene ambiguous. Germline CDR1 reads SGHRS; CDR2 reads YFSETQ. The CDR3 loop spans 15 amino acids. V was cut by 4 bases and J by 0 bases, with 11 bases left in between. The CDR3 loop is CASSLGIGSYNEQFF. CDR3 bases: TGCGCCAGCAGCCTGGGGATCGGCTCCTACAATGAGCAGTTCTTC.

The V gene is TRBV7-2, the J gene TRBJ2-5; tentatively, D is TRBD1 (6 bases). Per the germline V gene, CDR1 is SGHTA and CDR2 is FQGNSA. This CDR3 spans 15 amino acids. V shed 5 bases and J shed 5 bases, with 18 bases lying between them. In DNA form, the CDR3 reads TGTGCCAGCAGCACCCGACAGGTGGAAGGCGAGACCCAGTACTTC. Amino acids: CASSTRQVEGETQYF.

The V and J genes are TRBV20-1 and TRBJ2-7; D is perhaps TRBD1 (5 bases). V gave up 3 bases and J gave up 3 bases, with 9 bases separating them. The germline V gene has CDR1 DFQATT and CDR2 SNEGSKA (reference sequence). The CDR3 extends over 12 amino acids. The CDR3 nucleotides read TGCAGTGCTAGGCTCAGGGACTACGAGCAGTACTTC. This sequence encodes CSARLRDYEQYF.

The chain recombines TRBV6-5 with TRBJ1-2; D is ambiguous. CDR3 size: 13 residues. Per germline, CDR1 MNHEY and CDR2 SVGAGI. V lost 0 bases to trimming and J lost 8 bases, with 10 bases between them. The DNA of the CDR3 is TGTGCCAGCAGTTACTCTGAGGAAGGGGGCTACACCTTC. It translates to CASSYSEEGGYTF.

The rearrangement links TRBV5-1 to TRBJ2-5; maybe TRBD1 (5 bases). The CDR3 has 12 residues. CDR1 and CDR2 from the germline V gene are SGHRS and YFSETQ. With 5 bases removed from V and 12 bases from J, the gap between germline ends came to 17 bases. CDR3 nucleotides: TGCGCCAGCAGACAGTTCCAGGGTGGAGAGTACTTC. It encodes CASRQFQGGEYF.

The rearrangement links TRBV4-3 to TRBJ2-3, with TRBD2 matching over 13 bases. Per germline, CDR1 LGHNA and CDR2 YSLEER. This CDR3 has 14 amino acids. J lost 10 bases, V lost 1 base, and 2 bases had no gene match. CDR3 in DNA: TGCGCCAGCAGCCAAGTGGGACTAGCGGGGTCGCAGTATTTT. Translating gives CASSQVGLAGSQYF.

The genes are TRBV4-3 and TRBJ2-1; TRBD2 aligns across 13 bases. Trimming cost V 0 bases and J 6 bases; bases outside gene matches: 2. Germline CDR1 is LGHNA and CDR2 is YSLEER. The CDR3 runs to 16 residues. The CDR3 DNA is TGCGCCAGCAGCCAAGAGGGACTAGCGGGGTTCAATGAGCAGTTCTTC. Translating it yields CASSQEGLAGFNEQFF.

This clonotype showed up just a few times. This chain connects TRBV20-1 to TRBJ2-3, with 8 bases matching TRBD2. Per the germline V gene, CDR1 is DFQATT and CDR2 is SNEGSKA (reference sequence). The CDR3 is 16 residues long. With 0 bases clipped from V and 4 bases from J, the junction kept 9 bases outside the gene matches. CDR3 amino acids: CSAREGPGLGSDTQYF. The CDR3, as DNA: TGCAGTGCTAGAGAGGGACCGGGACTAGGTTCAGATACGCAGTATTTT.

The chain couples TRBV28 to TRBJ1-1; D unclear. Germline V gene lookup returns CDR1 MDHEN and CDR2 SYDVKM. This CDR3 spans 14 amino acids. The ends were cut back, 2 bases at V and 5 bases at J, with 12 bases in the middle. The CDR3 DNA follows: TGTGCCAGCAGTTTAGGGCCCCGTCGGACTGAAGCTTTCTTT. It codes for CASSLGPRRTEAFF.

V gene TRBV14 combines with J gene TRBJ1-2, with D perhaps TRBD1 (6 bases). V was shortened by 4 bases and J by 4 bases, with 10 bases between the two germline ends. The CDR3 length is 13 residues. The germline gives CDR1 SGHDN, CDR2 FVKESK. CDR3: CASSRQVSYGYTF. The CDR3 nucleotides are TGTGCCAGCAGCCGACAGGTCTCCTATGGCTACACCTTC.

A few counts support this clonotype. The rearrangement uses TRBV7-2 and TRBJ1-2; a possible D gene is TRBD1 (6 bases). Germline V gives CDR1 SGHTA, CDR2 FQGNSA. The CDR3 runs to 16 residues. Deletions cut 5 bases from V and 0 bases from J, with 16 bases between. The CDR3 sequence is CASSPYQGRANYGYTF. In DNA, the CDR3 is TGTGCCAGCAGCCCCTATCAGGGGAGGGCTAACTATGGCTACACCTTC.

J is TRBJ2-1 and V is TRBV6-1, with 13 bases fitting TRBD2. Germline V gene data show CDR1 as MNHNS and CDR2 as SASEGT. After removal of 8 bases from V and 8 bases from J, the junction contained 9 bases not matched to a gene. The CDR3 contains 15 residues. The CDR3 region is CASQTPGLAGYEQFF. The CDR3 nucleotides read TGTGCCAGCCAGACCCCGGGACTAGCGGGGTATGAGCAGTTCTTC.